The rows below give T cell receptor beta chains drawn from one sample of a study of T cells in localized non-small cell lung cancer. Here immunoSEQ multiplex PCR was the method, and the copy in TCRdb shows in-frame clones only, minus some. The table includes tens of thousands of clones, roughly 86% detected once. This specimen consisted of peripheral blood, obtained before any cancer treatment. The source of these receptors is a woman aged 18 to 49 with stage III lung adenocarcinoma. CDR3s include the opening cysteine and the closing phenylalanine or tryptophan. Fields, in order: D gene, V gene, clone size, J gene, CDR3 protein, CDR3 DNA. The D gene is left open where the match is weak. A clone size is listed for some rows: how often the clone was seen (once, few, many), or a class if it is expanded.

>NA|TRBV5-1|NA|TRBJ2-1
CASSLERVGEQFF
TGCGCCAGCAGCTTGGAGAGGGTCGGGGAGCAGTTCTTC
>NA|TRBV11-2|NA|TRBJ1-6
CASSWDPRGGINSPLHF
TGTGCCAGCAGCTGGGACCCCAGAGGGGGGATAAATTCACCCCTCCACTTT
>TRBD2|TRBV7-2|NA|TRBJ2-2
CASSAQRGFTGELFF
TGTGCCAGCAGCGCACAGCGGGGTTTCACCGGGGAGCTGTTTTTT
>NA|TRBV7-2|NA|TRBJ1-5
CASSLLGPSNQPQHF
TGTGCCAGCAGCTTATTAGGCCCTAGCAATCAGCCCCAGCATTTT
>TRBD1|TRBV9|NA|TRBJ2-7
CASSVEATGGYEQYF
TGTGCCAGCAGCGTAGAGGCGACAGGGGGATACGAGCAGTACTTC
>NA|TRBV6-5|NA|TRBJ2-1
CASSYLGMQFF
TGTGCCAGCAGTTACCTTGGGATGCAGTTCTTC
>NA|TRBV5-1|NA|TRBJ1-2
CASSLNREGYTF
TGCGCCAGCAGCTTGAACAGGGAAGGCTACACCTTC
>NA|TRBV6-1|NA|TRBJ2-7
CASNRSPSPREQYF
TGTGCCAGCAACCGTAGCCCGAGCCCCCGCGAGCAGTACTTC
>NA|TRBV6-5|NA|TRBJ2-7
CASSSSPANEQYF
TGTGCCAGCAGTTCCTCCCCGGCTAACGAGCAGTACTTC
>NA|TRBV19|NA|TRBJ2-7
CASSRTPASYEQYF
TGTGCCAGTAGCCGGACACCCGCCTCCTACGAGCAGTACTTC
>NA|TRBV5-4|NA|TRBJ1-2
CASSLLSGGRGYGYTF
TGTGCCAGCAGCTTGTTATCGGGGGGTCGGGGCTATGGCTACACCTTC
>TRBD1|TRBV5-1|NA|TRBJ2-6
CASSLVTGTGVGANVLTF
TGCGCCAGCAGCCTAGTAACCGGGACAGGGGTTGGGGCCAACGTCCTGACTTTC
>NA|TRBV19|NA|TRBJ2-5
CASRGALGGETQYF
TGTGCCAGTAGAGGTGCCCTGGGGGGAGAGACCCAGTACTTC
>NA|TRBV30|NA|TRBJ2-5
CAWSVSRLETQYF
TGTGCCTGGAGTGTTTCCCGACTAGAGACCCAGTACTTC
>NA|TRBV11-2|NA|TRBJ2-5
CASSPGRGETQYF
TGTGCCAGCAGCCCGGGTCGAGGGGAGACCCAGTACTTC
>NA|TRBV19|once|TRBJ2-7
CASSFRTGNEQYF
TGTGCCAGTAGTTTCCGAACAGGGAACGAGCAGTACTTC
>TRBD1|TRBV7-3|NA|TRBJ1-2
CASSLQGQGIYGYTF
TGTGCCAGCAGCTTACAGGGACAGGGGATCTATGGCTACACCTTC
>TRBD1|TRBV6-1|NA|TRBJ2-2
CASSSDRVRTGELFF
TGTGCCAGCAGTTCGGACAGGGTCCGCACCGGGGAGCTGTTTTTT
>NA|TRBV11-2|NA|TRBJ2-7
CASSSRGEPNTRQYF
TGTGCCAGCAGCTCCCGCGGGGAGCCGAACACCCGGCAGTACTTC
>NA|TRBV5-1|NA|TRBJ1-3
CASSFQGGGLSGNTIYF
TGCGCCAGCAGCTTTCAGGGAGGGGGACTCTCTGGAAACACCATATATTTT
>NA|TRBV29-1|NA|TRBJ1-2
CSVAGGGYTF
TGCAGCGTTGCCGGAGGGGGCTACACCTTC
>NA|TRBV9|NA|TRBJ1-2
CASSGPSYGYTF
TGTGCCAGCAGCGGTCCCTCCTATGGCTACACCTTC
>NA|TRBV6-1|NA|TRBJ1-1
CASSQTGGDTEAFF
TGTGCCAGCAGTCAAACAGGAGGGGACACTGAAGCTTTCTTT
>NA|TRBV14|NA|TRBJ1-5
CASSRGGNSNQPQHF
TGTGCCAGCAGCCGGGGCGGGAATAGCAATCAGCCCCAGCATTTT
>TRBD1|TRBV5-1|NA|TRBJ1-2
CASSRQTGENYGYTF
TGCGCCAGCAGCCGACAAACAGGGGAGAACTATGGCTACACCTTC
>NA|TRBV6-4|NA|TRBJ1-2
CASSGGGESYTF
TGTGCCAGCAGTGGAGGGGGGGAAAGCTACACCTTC
>NA|TRBV5-1|NA|TRBJ2-2
CASSLAVRVNTGELFF
TGCGCCAGCAGCTTGGCCGTCAGAGTGAACACCGGGGAGCTGTTTTTT
>NA|TRBV19|NA|TRBJ2-1
CASYGRGQSSYNEQFF
TGTGCCAGTTACGGCCGTGGGCAGAGCTCCTACAATGAGCAGTTCTTC
>NA|TRBV29-1|NA|TRBJ2-2
CSVLGEGFLDTGELFF
TGCAGCGTTCTAGGAGAAGGGTTTTTAGACACCGGGGAGCTGTTTTTT
>NA|TRBV5-1|NA|TRBJ1-5
CASSLEGPQGPRVNQPQHF
TGCGCCAGCAGCTTGGAGGGACCACAGGGCCCGCGGGTCAATCAGCCCCAGCATTTT
>TRBD1|TRBV5-4|NA|TRBJ1-2
CASSARQGRGYTF
TGTGCCAGCAGCGCTAGACAGGGCCGGGGCTACACCTTC
>NA|TRBV12-1|NA|TRBJ1-5
CASSVGGPTPNWGSNQPQHF
TGTGCCAGCAGCGTGGGGGGGCCGACGCCCAATTGGGGGAGCAATCAGCCCCAGCATTTT
>NA|TRBV29-1|NA|TRBJ1-5
CSVEDPGKPQHF
TGCAGCGTTGAAGATCCCGGGAAGCCCCAGCATTTT
>TRBD2|TRBV15|NA|TRBJ2-1
CATSGEGASNEQFF
TGTGCCACCAGCGGGGAGGGCGCAAGCAATGAGCAGTTCTTC
>TRBD1|TRBV29-1|NA|TRBJ1-5
CSVTKGQGGNQPQHF
TGCAGCGTTACTAAGGGACAGGGAGGCAATCAGCCCCAGCATTTT
>NA|TRBV6-1|NA|TRBJ1-1
CASSGYTNTEAFF
TGTGCCAGCAGTGGTTACACCAACACTGAAGCTTTCTTT
>NA|TRBV7-8|NA|TRBJ1-4
CASSLGAREKLFF
TGTGCCAGCAGCCTTGGGGCCAGGGAAAAACTGTTTTTT
>TRBD1|TRBV6-5|once|TRBJ1-5
CASRSTGFGQPQHF
TGTGCCAGCAGATCGACAGGGTTTGGTCAGCCCCAGCATTTT
>NA|TRBV19|NA|TRBJ2-1
CASSGRYNEQFF
TGTGCCAGCTCCGGGAGATACAATGAGCAGTTCTTC